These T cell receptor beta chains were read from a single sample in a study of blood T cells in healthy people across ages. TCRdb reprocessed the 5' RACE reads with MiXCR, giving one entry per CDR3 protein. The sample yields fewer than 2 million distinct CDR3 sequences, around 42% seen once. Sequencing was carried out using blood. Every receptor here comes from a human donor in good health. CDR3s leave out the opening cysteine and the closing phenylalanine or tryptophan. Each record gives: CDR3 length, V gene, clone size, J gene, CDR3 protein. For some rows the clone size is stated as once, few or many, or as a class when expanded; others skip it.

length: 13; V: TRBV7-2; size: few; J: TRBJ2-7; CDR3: ASSTRQGAPYEQY
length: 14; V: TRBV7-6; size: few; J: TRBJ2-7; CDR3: ASSSWGPNGAYEQY
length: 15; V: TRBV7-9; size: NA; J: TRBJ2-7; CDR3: ASSRGLAGGFSYEQY
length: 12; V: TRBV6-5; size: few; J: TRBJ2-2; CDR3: ASSPDRIAGELF
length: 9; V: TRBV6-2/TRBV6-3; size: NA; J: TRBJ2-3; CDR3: ASSYWGTQY
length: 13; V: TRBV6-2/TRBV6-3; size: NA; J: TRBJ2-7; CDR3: ASSYGQGGPYEQY
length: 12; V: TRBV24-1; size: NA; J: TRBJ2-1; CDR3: ATSDFGGNNEQF
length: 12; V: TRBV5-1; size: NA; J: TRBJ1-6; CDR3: ASSPTVNNSPLH
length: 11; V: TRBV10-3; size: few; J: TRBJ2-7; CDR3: AIRTGQGGEQY
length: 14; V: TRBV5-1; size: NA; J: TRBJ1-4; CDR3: ASSFEASTTNEKLF
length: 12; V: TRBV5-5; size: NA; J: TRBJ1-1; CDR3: ASSSVPDGTPAF
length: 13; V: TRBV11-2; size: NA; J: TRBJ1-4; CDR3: ASSLAILPNEKLF
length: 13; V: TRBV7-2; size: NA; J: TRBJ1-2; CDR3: ACSSPDRGIFGYT
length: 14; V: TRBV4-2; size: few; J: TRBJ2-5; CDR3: ASSQPGRTYQETQY
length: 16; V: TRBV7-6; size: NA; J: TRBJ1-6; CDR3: ASSLAGAGMGIPSPLH
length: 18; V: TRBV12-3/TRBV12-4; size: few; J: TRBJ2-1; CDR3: ASSPLGPSQRGEPYNEQF
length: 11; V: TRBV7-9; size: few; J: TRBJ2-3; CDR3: ALPHGITDTQY
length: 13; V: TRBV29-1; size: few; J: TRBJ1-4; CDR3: SVEGFGTENEKLF
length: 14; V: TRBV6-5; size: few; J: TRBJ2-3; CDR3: ASSPIGQGGTDTQY
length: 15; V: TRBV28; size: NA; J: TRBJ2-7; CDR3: ASSLWEGDTLVRSQY
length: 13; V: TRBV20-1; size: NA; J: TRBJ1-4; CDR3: SARGGDSNNEKLF
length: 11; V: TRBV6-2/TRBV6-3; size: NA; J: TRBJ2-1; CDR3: ASSSALDNEQF
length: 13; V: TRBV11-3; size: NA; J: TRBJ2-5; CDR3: ASSLRTGRTETQY
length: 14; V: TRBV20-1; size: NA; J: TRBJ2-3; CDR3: SARDERVVYPDTQY
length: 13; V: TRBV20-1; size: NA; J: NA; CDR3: SANSATGEGIEQY
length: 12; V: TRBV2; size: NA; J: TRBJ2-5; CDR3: ASSEDQGQETQY
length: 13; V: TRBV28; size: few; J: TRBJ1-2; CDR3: ASRPSDRLNYGYT
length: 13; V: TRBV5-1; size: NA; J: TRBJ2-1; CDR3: ASSLGGGPVNEQF
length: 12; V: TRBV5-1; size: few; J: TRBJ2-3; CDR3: ASDTGGPTDTQY
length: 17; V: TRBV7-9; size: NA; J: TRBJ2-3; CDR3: ASSSPTSGRTGMWDTQY
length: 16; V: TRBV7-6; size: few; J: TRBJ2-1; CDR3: ASSLEAGGPGYPNEQF
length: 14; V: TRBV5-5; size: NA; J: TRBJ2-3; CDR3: ASSLGSAGAGDTQY
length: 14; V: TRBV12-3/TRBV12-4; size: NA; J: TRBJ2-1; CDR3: ASRLSVAGGYNEQF
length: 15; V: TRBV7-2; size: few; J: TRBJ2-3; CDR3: ASSLEAGGVSTDTQY
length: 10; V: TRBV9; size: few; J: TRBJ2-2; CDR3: ASSVASGELF
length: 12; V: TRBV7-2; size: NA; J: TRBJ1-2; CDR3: ASSLGQGTHGCT
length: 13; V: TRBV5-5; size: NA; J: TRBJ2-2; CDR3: ASSLLPQFTGELF
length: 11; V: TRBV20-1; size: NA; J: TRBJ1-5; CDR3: SAWDRANQPQH
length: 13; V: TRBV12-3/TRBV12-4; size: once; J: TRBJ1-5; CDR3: ASSLVRGKNQPQH
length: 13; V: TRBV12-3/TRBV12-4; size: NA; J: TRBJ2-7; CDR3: ASSALAGVSYEQY
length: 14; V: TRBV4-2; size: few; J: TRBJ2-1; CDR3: ASSQVGRGSAGEQF
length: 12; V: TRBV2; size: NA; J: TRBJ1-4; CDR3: ASTAGDPNEKLF
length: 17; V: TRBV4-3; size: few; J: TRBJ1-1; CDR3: ASSQDIKIFTNRGLEAF
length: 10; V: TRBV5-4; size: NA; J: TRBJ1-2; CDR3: ASSHDPYGYT
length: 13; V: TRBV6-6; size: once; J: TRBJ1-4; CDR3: ASSYISGRDEKLF
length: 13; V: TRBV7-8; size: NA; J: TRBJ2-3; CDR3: VSSFTQGASDTQY
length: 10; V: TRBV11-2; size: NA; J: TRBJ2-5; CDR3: ASRGDTGTQY
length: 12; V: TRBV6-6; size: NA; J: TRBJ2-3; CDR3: ASRTGTDTDTQY
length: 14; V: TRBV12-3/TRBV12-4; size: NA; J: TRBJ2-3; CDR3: ASSLGTNLATDTQY
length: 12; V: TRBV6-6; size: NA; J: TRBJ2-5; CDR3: ASRLSGGQETQY
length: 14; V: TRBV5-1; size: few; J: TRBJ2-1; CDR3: ASSLSERGGDNEQF
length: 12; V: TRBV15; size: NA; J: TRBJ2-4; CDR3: ATSRGTSLNEQY
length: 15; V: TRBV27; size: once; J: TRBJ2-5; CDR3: ASSHNDFGTGYETQY
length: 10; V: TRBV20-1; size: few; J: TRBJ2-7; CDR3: SARDMGLEQY